Following are 21 T cell receptor beta chains from one sample sequenced in a study of shared clonotypes between healthy human individuals. Libraries were prepared by immunoSEQ multiplex PCR; TCRdb keeps only in-frame clonotypes and omits some of them. The sample includes 2 million to 2.5 million clones, 85% to 95% of them seen just once. The sequencing input was naive CD4+ T cells from PBMCs. Subset in this sample: CD45RA+ positively selected. These receptors all come from a man aged 18 to 30 in good health. Some clones in this sample may be carry-over from other donors' samples.

V is TRBV2 and J is TRBJ2-7, with 12 bases that match TRBD2. The CDR3 contains 16 residues. The germline CDR1 and CDR2 sequences are SNHLY and FYNNEI. V was pared by 4 bases and J by 0 bases, with 4 bases of the junction left unmatched. In nucleotides, the CDR3 is TGTGCCAGCAGTGCTAGCGGGAGGGGAAGCTCCTACGAGCAGTACTTC. It specifies CASSASGRGSSYEQYF.

The CDR3 loop is CSAGLGERVEQYF. The CDR3 DNA follows: TGCAGCGCCGGACTGGGGGAGAGAGTCGAGCAGTACTTC. The chain joins TRBV29-1 to TRBJ2-5, with D perhaps matching TRBD1 or TRBD2 (5 bases each). With the DNA end fitting TRBJ2-7 better, the J assignment may be wrong. This CDR3 is 13 amino acids long. The germline V gene encodes CDR1 SQVTM and CDR2 ANQGSEA.

The rearrangement joins TRBV2 to TRBJ2-3; unclear D gene. V lost 7 bases, J lost 5 bases, and 13 bases lay in between. The CDR3 is 13 amino acids. Germline V gene sequence: CDR1 SNHLY, CDR2 FYNNEI. The CDR3 nucleotides are TGTGCCAGCAACTACCAGACCCAAGATACGCAGTATTTT. This codes for CASNYQTQDTQYF.

The chain links TRBV29-1 to TRBJ1-1; D perhaps matches TRBD1 (5 bases). From germline, CDR1 is SQVTM and CDR2 ANQGSEA. The V end lost 7 bases, the J end lost 10 bases, and 19 bases lay between the germline ends. This CDR3 is built from 12 residues. The CDR3 sequence: CSAGTALVRAFF. The CDR3 DNA reads as TGCAGCGCGGGGACCGCCCTGGTTCGAGCTTTCTTT.

The chain employs TRBV28 and TRBJ2-7, with D possibly TRBD2 on 5 matching bases. Germline-derived CDR1 and CDR2 are MDHEN and SYDVKM. The CDR3 contains 16 residues. Trimming shortened V by 6 bases and J by 1 base, and 19 bases separated the two germline ends. The DNA of the CDR3 is TGTGCCAGCAGCACGCCGGGAATCCTAAGGTCCTACGAGCAGTACTTC. Residues: CASSTPGILRSYEQYF. The full variable domain, rest sourced from reference TRBV28 and TRBJ2-7, is DVKVTQSSRYLVKRTGEKVFLECVQDMDHENMFWYRQDPGLGLRLIYFSYDVKMKEKGDIPEGYSVSREKKERFSLILESASTNQTSMYLCASSTPGILRSYEQYFGPGTRLTVT.

This rearrangement joins TRBV5-1 to TRBJ2-7, with TRBD2 as a possible D gene (5 bases). CDR3 length: 14 residues. Trimming took 4 bases from V and 0 from J, leaving 11 bases between them. Germline loops: CDR1 SGHRS, CDR2 YFSETQ. DNA of the CDR3: TGCGCCAGCAGCACCGAGGGATCCTCCTACGAGCAGTACTTC. Protein: CASSTEGSSYEQYF.

CDR3 in DNA: TGTGCCAGCAGTTTTATGATGGGGTTTGGGGAGACCCAGTACTTC. It translates to CASSFMMGFGETQYF. The chain carries TRBV28 and TRBJ2-5; no clear D gene. Germline V gene data show CDR1 as MDHEN and CDR2 as SYDVKM. Trimming left V 3 bases short and J 5 bases short, with 16 bases between. The CDR3 totals 15 residues.

The V gene is TRBV2, the J gene TRBJ1-4; D may be TRBD1 (5 bases). Trimming stripped 4 bases from V and 8 bases from J, with 14 bases between. Germline lookup yields CDR1 SNHLY and CDR2 FYNNEI. The CDR3 spans 14 residues. The CDR3 bases are TGTGCCAGCAGTGCAGGGTGGGGAGGCGAAAAACTGTTTTTT. It is translated as CASSAGWGGEKLFF.

The J gene is TRBJ2-7, the V gene TRBV4-1; D uncertain. The V end lost 3 bases, the J end lost 0 bases, and 12 bases lay between the germline ends. There are 15 residues in the CDR3. Germline V gives CDR1 MGHRA, CDR2 YSYEKL. The CDR3 sequence is CASSQQFQSSYEQYF. CDR3 in DNA: TGCGCCAGCAGCCAGCAGTTCCAAAGCTCCTACGAGCAGTACTTC.

The CDR3 sequence: CASSLLAQPLHEQYF. The CDR3 coding sequence is TGTGCCAGCAGCTTACTAGCGCAACCTCTCCACGAGCAGTACTTC. This chain uses TRBV7-3 with TRBJ2-7; D possibly corresponds to TRBD2 (6 bases). The CDR3 is 15 residues long. V was trimmed by 2 bases and J by 5 bases, leaving 16 bases between them. Germline V gene data show CDR1 as SGHTA and CDR2 as FQGTGA.

The chain joins TRBV7-8 to TRBJ1-5; 8 bases are shared with TRBD1. Trimming took 1 base from V and 6 from J; bases not matched to a gene: 8. From germline, CDR1 is SGHVS and CDR2 FQNEAQ. This CDR3 region has 16 residues. The CDR3 loop is CASSLGAGGRGQPQHF. CDR3 nucleotides: TGTGCCAGCAGCTTAGGCGCAGGGGGCAGGGGTCAGCCCCAGCATTTT. The variable domain in full, with the rest retrieved from reference TRBV7-8 and TRBJ1-5, is GAGVSQSPRYKVAKRGQDVALRCDPISGHVSLFWYQQALGQGPEFLTYFQNEAQLDKSGLPSDRFFAERPEGSVSTLKIQRTQQEDSAVYLCASSLGAGGRGQPQHFGDGTRLSIL.

The chain combines TRBV7-2 with TRBJ2-1; 10 nucleotides agree with TRBD2. The CDR3 length is 16 residues. Germline lookup yields CDR1 SGHTA and CDR2 FQGNSA. Trimming took 2 bases from V and 6 from J; bases not matched to a gene: 7. The CDR3 bases are TGTGCCAGCAGCTTATTCGTGCTAGCGGGAGTCAATGAGCAGTTCTTC. Translating gives CASSLFVLAGVNEQFF.

With regard to this clone: Within the sample, other DNA sequences also encode this same CDR3. The chain uses TRBV27 and TRBJ2-3; D is undetermined. V lost 1 base and J lost 0, with 11 bases in between. Germline V lookup: CDR1 MNHEY, CDR2 SMNVEV (reference sequence). The CDR3 consists of 16 residues. CDR3 residues: CASSLFSRSSTDTQYF. CDR3 nucleotide sequence: TGTGCCAGCAGTTTATTCAGCAGGTCTAGCACAGATACGCAGTATTTT.

The chain links TRBV28 to TRBJ2-7, with TRBD2 matching over 9 bases. From germline, CDR1 is MDHEN and CDR2 SYDVKM. This CDR3 has 14 residues. Losses at the gene ends were 5 bases for V and 6 bases for J; bases not matched to a gene: 8. Here the CDR3 reads CASSAGTSFIEQYF. The CDR3 bases are TGTGCCAGCAGTGCCGGGACTAGCTTTATCGAGCAGTACTTC.

V is TRBV18 and J is TRBJ2-1; a possible D gene is TRBD2 (6 bases). V dropped 2 bases and J dropped 6 bases, with 20 bases sitting between them. The germline CDR1 and CDR2 sequences are KGHSH and LQKENI. This CDR3 contains 17 residues. The CDR3 coding sequence is TGTGCCAGCTCACCATTCCGGGACTCCAGGGAGGTCAATGAGCAGTTCTTC. Translation: CASSPFRDSREVNEQFF. Using reference TRBV18 and TRBJ2-1 for the parts outside the CDR3, the full variable domain is NAGVMQNPRHLVRRRGQEARLRCSPMKGHSHVYWYRQLPEEGLKFMVYLQKENIIDESGMPKERFSAEFPKEGPSILRIQQVVRGDSAAYFCASSPFRDSREVNEQFFGPGTRLTVL.

The chain combines TRBV11-2 with TRBJ2-7; 8 bases map to TRBD1. The CDR3 runs to 16 residues. V shed 0 bases, J shed 5 bases, and the junction held 9 bases outside the gene matches. CDR1 and CDR2 from the germline V gene are SGHAT and FQNNGV. The CDR3: CASSLDPAQGAHEQYF. The DNA for the CDR3 is TGTGCCAGCAGCTTAGATCCCGCCCAGGGGGCACACGAGCAGTACTTC.

The J gene is TRBJ2-7, the V gene TRBV29-1; 11 bases fit TRBD1. The junction had 11 bases not matched to a gene; V was cut back by 8 bases and J by 5 bases. Germline loops: CDR1 SQVTM, CDR2 ANQGSEA. The CDR3 runs to 14 residues. CDR3 sequence (DNA): TGCAGCACTGGAGGACAGGGGGCGCGAGACGAGCAGTACTTC. Translated, it gives CSTGGQGARDEQYF.

The CDR3 protein is CASSQSGVQETQYF. The CDR3 bases are TGCGCCAGCAGCCAATCGGGCGTCCAAGAGACCCAGTACTTC. The rearrangement links TRBV5-1 to TRBJ2-5; D is uncertain. The V end lost 4 bases, the J end lost 1 base, and 11 bases lay between the germline ends. This CDR3 is built from 14 residues. Per germline, CDR1 SGHRS and CDR2 YFSETQ.

The V gene is TRBV29-1, the J gene TRBJ2-7; 9 bases align to TRBD2. Losses at the gene ends were 4 bases for V and 2 bases for J; bases not matched to a gene: 3. Germline CDR1 and CDR2: SQVTM and ANQGSEA. This CDR3 region has 13 residues. The CDR3 DNA reads TGCAGCGTTGCGCCTAGCGGGACCTACGAGCAGTACTTC. Its translation is CSVAPSGTYEQYF.

The sample holds one count of this clone. The chain combines TRBV28 with TRBJ2-1; 8 nucleotides agree with TRBD2. This CDR3 region has 14 residues. Per germline, CDR1 MDHEN and CDR2 SYDVKM. After removal of 8 bases from V and 4 bases from J, the junction contained 7 bases not matched to a gene. The CDR3 DNA reads TGTGCCAGCGAATCTAGCGGGCTGTACAATGAGCAGTTCTTC. Protein product: CASESSGLYNEQFF.

The chain has TRBV7-2 and TRBJ1-6; no clear D gene. The length of the CDR3 is 12 residues. V was pared by 5 bases and J by 10 bases, with 9 bases between. Germline V gene data show CDR1 as SGHTA and CDR2 as FQGNSA. In DNA, the CDR3 is TGTGCCAGCAGCGGAGGAGGATCACCCCTCCACTTT. Amino acid sequence: CASSGGGSPLHF. The full variable domain, its missing parts supplied by reference TRBV7-2 and TRBJ1-6, is GAGVSQSPSNKVTEKGKDVELRCDPISGHTALYWYRQSLGQGLEFLIYFQGNSAPDKSGLPSDRFSAERTGGSVSTLTIQRTQQEDSAVYLCASSGGGSPLHFGNGTRLTVT.